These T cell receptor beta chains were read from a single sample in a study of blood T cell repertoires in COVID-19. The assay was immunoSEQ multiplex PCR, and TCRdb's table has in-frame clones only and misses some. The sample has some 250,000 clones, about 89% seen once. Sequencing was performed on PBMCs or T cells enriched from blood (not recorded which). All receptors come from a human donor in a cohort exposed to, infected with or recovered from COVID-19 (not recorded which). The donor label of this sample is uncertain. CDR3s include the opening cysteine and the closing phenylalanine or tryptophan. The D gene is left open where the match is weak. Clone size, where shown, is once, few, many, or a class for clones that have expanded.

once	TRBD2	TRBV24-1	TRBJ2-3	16	TGTGCCACCAGTGCCACGACTAGCCCGCCCACAGATACGCAGTATTTT	CATSATTSPPTDTQYF
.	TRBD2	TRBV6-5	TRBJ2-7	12	TGTGCCAGCAGGCGCGGGAGCTACGAGCAGTACTTC	CASRRGSYEQYF
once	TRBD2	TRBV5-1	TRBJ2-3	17	TGCGCCAGCAGCCCCGGGGCGGGGGGGCCCCGCACAGATACGCAGTATTTT	CASSPGAGGPRTDTQYF
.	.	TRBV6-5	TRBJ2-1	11	TGTGCCGGGGCCAGGGGGGATGAGCAGTTCTTC	CAGARGDEQFF
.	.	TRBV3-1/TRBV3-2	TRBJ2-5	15	TGTGCCAGCAGCCAGTTTACGGGTCTCCAAGAGACCCAGTACTTC	CASSQFTGLQETQYF
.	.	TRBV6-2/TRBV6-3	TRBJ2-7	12	TGTGCCAGCAGTTACCGGGGCTACGAGCAGTACTTC	CASSYRGYEQYF
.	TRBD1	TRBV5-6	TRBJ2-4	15	TGTGCCAGCAGCTCTACAGGGGAAGCCAAAAACATTCAGTACTTC	CASSSTGEAKNIQYF
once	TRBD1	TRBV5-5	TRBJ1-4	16	TGTGCCAGCAGCCATCCAGACAGGGGCCTCAATGAAAAACTGTTTTTT	CASSHPDRGLNEKLFF
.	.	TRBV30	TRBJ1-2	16	TGTGCCTGGAGTGGAAGGGCGCGGGTTTTAAACTATGGCTACACCTTC	CAWSGRARVLNYGYTF
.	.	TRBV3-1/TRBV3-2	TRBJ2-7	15	TGTGCCAGCAGCCAAGGAGAGACAGGCCCCTACGAGCAGTACTTC	CASSQGETGPYEQYF
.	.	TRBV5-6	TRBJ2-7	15	TGTGCCAGCAGGCTCGGACAAATCTCTACCTACGAGCAGTACTTC	CASRLGQISTYEQYF
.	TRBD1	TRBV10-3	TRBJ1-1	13	TGTGCCATCAGTGAGCAGGGGGCCACTGAAGCTTTCTTT	CAISEQGATEAFF
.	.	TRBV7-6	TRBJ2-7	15	TGTGCCAGCAGCACCCAAGACAGGTTCTCCTACGAGCAGTACTTC	CASSTQDRFSYEQYF
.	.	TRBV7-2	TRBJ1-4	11	TGTGCCAGCAGCCGGAATGAAAAACTGTTTTTT	CASSRNEKLFF
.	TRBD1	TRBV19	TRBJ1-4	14	TGTGCCAGCCGGACCGACAGGGTGAATGAAAAACTGTTTTTT	CASRTDRVNEKLFF
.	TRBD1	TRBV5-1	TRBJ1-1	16	TGCGCCAGCAGCCAGAACAGGGGACAGAGGAACACTGAAGCTTTCTTT	CASSQNRGQRNTEAFF
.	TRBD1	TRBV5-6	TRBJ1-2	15	TGTGCCAGCAGCATATACGGACAGGGCCCCTATGGCTACACCTTC	CASSIYGQGPYGYTF
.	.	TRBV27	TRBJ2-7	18	TGTGCCAGCAAGTTACGGGCAGTTAAATGGTTGAGGGTCTACGAGCAGTACTTC	CASKLRAVKWLRVYEQYF
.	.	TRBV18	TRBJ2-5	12	TGTGCCAGCTCACCCGGTGAAGAGACCCAGTACTTC	CASSPGEETQYF
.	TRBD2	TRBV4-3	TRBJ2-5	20	TGCGCCAGCAGCCAAGATTCGGTGGGTCTAGCGGGGGAACAACAAGAGACCCAGTACTTC	CASSQDSVGLAGEQQETQYF
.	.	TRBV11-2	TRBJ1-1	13	TGTGCCAGCAGCTTGATCAGGGATACTGAAGCTTTCTTT	CASSLIRDTEAFF
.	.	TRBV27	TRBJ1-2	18	TGTGCCAGCAGTCCACAAAGAAAATACGAACCCGCGGACTATGGCTACACCTTC	CASSPQRKYEPADYGYTF
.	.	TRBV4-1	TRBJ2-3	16	TGCGCCAGCAGCCAAGAACCAGGGGCGGTTACAGATACGCAGTATTTT	CASSQEPGAVTDTQYF
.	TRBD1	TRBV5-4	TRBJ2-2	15	TGTGCCAGTAGTCGAGGGGGCCTCGGGACCGGGGAGCTGTTTTTT	CASSRGGLGTGELFF
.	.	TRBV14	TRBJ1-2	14	TGTGCCAGCAGCCACTGGACGGGGAACTATGGCTACACCTTC	CASSHWTGNYGYTF
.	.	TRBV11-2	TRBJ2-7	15	TGTGCCAGCAGCTTGGACAGTCGAAGCCCATACGAGCAGTACTTC	CASSLDSRSPYEQYF
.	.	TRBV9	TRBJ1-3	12	TGTGCCAGCCGCAGTTCTGGAAACACCATATATTTT	CASRSSGNTIYF
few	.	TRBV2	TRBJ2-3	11	TGTGCCAGCAGTCTCACAGATACGCAGTATTTT	CASSLTDTQYF
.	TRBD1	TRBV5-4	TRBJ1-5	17	TGTGCCAGCAGCCTCAACCGGGACAGGGATTGGACTCAGCCCCAGCATTTT	CASSLNRDRDWTQPQHF
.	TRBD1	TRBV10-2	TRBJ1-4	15	TGCGCCAGCAGTGACCTCGGGACAGGGAAGGAAAAACTGTTTTTT	CASSDLGTGKEKLFF
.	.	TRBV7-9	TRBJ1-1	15	TGTGCCAGCACCTTAGGGGCAGGTCATGCTGGTGAAGCTTTCTTT	CASTLGAGHAGEAFF
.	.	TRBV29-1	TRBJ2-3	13	TGCAGCGTTCGGGGGGCGGCGACAGATACGCAGTATTTT	CSVRGAATDTQYF
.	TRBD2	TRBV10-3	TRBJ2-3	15	TGTGCCATCTCCTCGGGACTAGGTCTCACAGATACGCAGTATTTT	CAISSGLGLTDTQYF
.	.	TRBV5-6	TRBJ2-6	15	TGTGCCAGCAGCTTGGGGGGGCACCTGGCCAACGTCCTGACTTTC	CASSLGGHLANVLTF
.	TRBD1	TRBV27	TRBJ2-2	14	TGTGCCACCAGGGGGACAGGGAACACCGGGGAGCTGTTTTTT	CATRGTGNTGELFF
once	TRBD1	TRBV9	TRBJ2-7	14	TGTGCCAGCAGCTTTGGGACAGGGGATGACGAGCAGTACTTC	CASSFGTGDDEQYF
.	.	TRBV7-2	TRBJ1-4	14	TGTGCCAGCAGCTTAAGTCGAGGTTATGAAAAACTGTTTTTT	CASSLSRGYEKLFF
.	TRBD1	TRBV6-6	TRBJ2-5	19	TGTGCCAGCAGTCGGTTCTCCGGGACAGGGTTAGGGTACCAAGAGACCCAGTACTTC	CASSRFSGTGLGYQETQYF
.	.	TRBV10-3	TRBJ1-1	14	TGTGCCATTAGGGGGGGGGTAATGAACACTGAAGCTTTCTTT	CAIRGGVMNTEAFF
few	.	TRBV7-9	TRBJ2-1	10	TGTGCCAGCAGCGAGAATGAGCAGTTCTTC	CASSENEQFF
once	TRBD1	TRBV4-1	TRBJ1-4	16	TGCGCCAGCAGCCTAAGGACAGGGGGCGGAAATGAAAAACTGTTTTTT	CASSLRTGGGNEKLFF
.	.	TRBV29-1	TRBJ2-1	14	TGCAGCGCGACTAGTTTGGAATCCTACAATGAGCAGTTCTTC	CSATSLESYNEQFF
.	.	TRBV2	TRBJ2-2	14	TGTGCCAGCAGTGACAGGGTTCGCACCGGGGAGCTGTTTTTT	CASSDRVRTGELFF
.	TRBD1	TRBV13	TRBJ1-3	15	TGTGCCAGCAGCTCGGAGTCAGGGGGCCGTCGGATCATATATTTT	CASSSESGGRRIIYF
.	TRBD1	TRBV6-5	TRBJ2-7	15	TGTGCCAGCCCCTCGGAGACAGGGGGCGTCTACGAGCAGTACTTC	CASPSETGGVYEQYF
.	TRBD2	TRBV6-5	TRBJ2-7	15	TGTGCCAGCAGTATCGGACTAGCGAAACCCTACGAGCAGTACTTC	CASSIGLAKPYEQYF
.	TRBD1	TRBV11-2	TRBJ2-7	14	TGTGCCAGCAGCTCTTATGGGACAGACTACGAGCAGTACTTC	CASSSYGTDYEQYF
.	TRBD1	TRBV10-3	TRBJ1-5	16	TGTGCCATCAGTGAGTCGGGACAGGCTAGCAATCAGCCCCAGCATTTT	CAISESGQASNQPQHF
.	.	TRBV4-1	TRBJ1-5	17	TGCGCCAGCAGCCAAGGGGGCCGGGGGGAGAACAATCAGCCCCAGCATTTT	CASSQGGRGENNQPQHF